This passage covers 15 T cell receptor beta chains from one sample sequenced in a study of patients and donors after allogeneic stem cell transplantation. TCRdb re-called the RT-PCR reads through MiXCR, storing one row per CDR3 protein. The data hold approximately 160,000 distinct CDR3 sequences, with approximately 30% observed a single time. Source material: blood, either unsorted or a sorted T cell fraction (not recorded which). These receptors all stem from a human donor who was either an allogeneic HSCT recipient or a stem cell or donor lymphocyte infusion donor (not recorded which). It is not recorded whose cells these are; they may come from a transplant donor.

This clonotype showed up just a few times. The V and J genes are TRBV12-3 or TRBV12-4 and TRBJ2-2, with unresolved D. This CDR3 comprises 12 residues. V gave up 7 bases and J gave up 1 base, with 4 bases separating them. CDR3 sequence (DNA): TGTGCCAGCAAAGGGAACACCGGGGAGCTGTTTTTT. It encodes CASKGNTGELFF.

This clonotype was counted between two and nine times. The rearrangement links TRBV28 to TRBJ2-6; no clear D gene. The length of the CDR3 is 14 residues. Trimming pared 3 bases from V and 3 bases from J, leaving 6 bases between. Germline-derived CDR1 and CDR2 are MDHEN and SYDVKM. CDR3 residues: CASSFESGANVLTF. The CDR3 coding sequence is TGTGCCAGCAGTTTCGAGAGTGGGGCCAACGTCCTGACTTTC. Full variable domain (outside the CDR3, taken from reference TRBV28 and TRBJ2-6): DVKVTQSSRYLVKRTGEKVFLECVQDMDHENMFWYRQDPGLGLRLIYFSYDVKMKEKGDIPEGYSVSREKKERFSLILESASTNQTSMYLCASSFESGANVLTFGAGSRLTVL.

This clonotype was observed a handful of times. This sequence joins TRBV4-3 and TRBJ1-6; unclear D gene. Germline V gene sequence: CDR1 LGHNA, CDR2 YSLEER. Trimming left V 3 bases short and J 5 bases short, with 17 bases between. The CDR3 has 17 amino acids. Written as DNA, the CDR3 is TGCGCCAGCAGCCAGGCACCTGGACCCGAAGATAATTCACCCCTCCACTTT. It translates to CASSQAPGPEDNSPLHF.

The rearrangement joins TRBV10-1 to TRBJ2-7, with D possibly called TRBD1 or TRBD2 (7 bases each). The CDR3 is made up of 14 amino acids. V was trimmed by 5 bases and J by 2 bases, leaving 13 bases between them. The V gene's germline CDR1 is WNHNN and CDR2 SYGVQD (reference sequence). The CDR3 loop is CASSPGGGTYEQYF. The CDR3 bases are TGCGCCAGCAGTCCAGGGGGGGGAACCTACGAGCAGTACTTC.

The chain links TRBV20-1 to TRBJ2-1; D unclear. The V end was cut by 2 bases, the J end by 0 bases, with 20 bases between. The CDR3 extends over 18 amino acids. CDR1 is DFQATT and CDR2 is SNEGSKA in the germline V gene (reference sequence). The DNA of the CDR3 is TGCAGTGCTAGACCTCCTATTGATGTGTCGAGCTCCTACAATGAGCAGTTCTTC. Protein: CSARPPIDVSSSYNEQFF.

This sequence joins TRBV20-1 and TRBJ2-2, with 8 positions matching TRBD1. The V and J ends lost 6 bases and 1 base, in that order; junction bases with no gene match: 10. The germline gives CDR1 DFQATT, CDR2 SNEGSKA (reference sequence). This CDR3 spans 16 amino acids. The chain's CDR3 is CSADLTGTGNTGELFF. CDR3 sequence (DNA): TGCAGTGCCGATCTTACCGGGACAGGGAACACCGGGGAGCTGTTTTTT.

This rearrangement joins TRBV9 to TRBJ2-3; a possible D gene is TRBD1 (6 bases). CDR1 and CDR2 from the germline V gene are SGDLS and YYNGEE. The CDR3 has 14 residues. Trimming pared 4 bases from V and 5 bases from J, leaving 14 bases between. CDR3: CASSSTAGVDTQYF. The CDR3 DNA reads TGTGCCAGCAGCTCAACAGCAGGGGTAGATACGCAGTATTTT.

At least ten counts were recorded for this clonotype. The chain uses TRBV6-2 or TRBV6-3 and TRBJ1-5; D unresolved. V gave up 0 bases and J gave up 3 bases, with 12 bases separating them. The length of the CDR3 is 16 residues. Germline CDR1 reads MNHEY; CDR2 reads SVGEGT. The CDR3 loop is CASSYSRARSNQPQHF. The CDR3 DNA reads as TGTGCCAGCAGTTACTCGAGGGCGAGGTCCAATCAGCCCCAGCATTTT.

Turning to this clonotype: At one of its ends the junction is not consistent with the germline gene, which may arise from a read error. The rearrangement uses TRBV11-2 and TRBJ1-1; D is unclear. The germline gives CDR1 SGHAT, CDR2 FQNNGV. This CDR3 spans 14 amino acids. The DNA of the CDR3 is TGTGCCAGCACCTCGTATCAGTTGAACGCTGAAGCTTTCTTT. Encoded protein: CASTSYQLNAEAFF.

This chain links TRBV9 with TRBJ2-7; D is perhaps TRBD1 (6 bases). Germline CDR1 and CDR2: SGDLS and YYNGEE. CDR3 length: 15 residues. V shed 0 bases and J shed 4 bases, with 14 bases lying between them. The CDR3 bases are TGTGCCAGCAGCGTAGGGACAGACCCGGGATACGAGCAGTACTTC. This sequence encodes CASSVGTDPGYEQYF.

This clonotype has just a few counts. This rearrangement joins TRBV20-1 to TRBJ1-6; D is ambiguous. The V and J ends lost 0 bases and 0 bases respectively, with 9 bases between them. Germline assignment: CDR1 DFQATT and CDR2 SNEGSKA (reference sequence). The CDR3 is made up of 16 amino acids. CDR3 sequence reads: CSARDREGSYNSPLHF. The DNA of the CDR3 is TGCAGTGCTAGAGATAGGGAGGGCTCCTATAATTCACCCCTCCACTTT.

This clonotype turned up a few times. The CDR3 loop is CASQRDGNTGELFF. The CDR3 region has the DNA TGCGCCAGCCAACGGGACGGGAACACCGGGGAGCTGTTTTTT. This sequence joins TRBV5-1 and TRBJ2-2; the D gene could be TRBD1 or TRBD2 (5 bases each). V dropped 7 bases and J dropped 1 base, with 11 bases sitting between them. CDR3 length equals 14 residues. Germline loops: CDR1 SGHRS, CDR2 YFSETQ. The entire variable domain, with the rest obtained from reference TRBV5-1 and TRBJ2-2, is as follows: KAGVTQTPRYLIKTRGQQVTLSCSPISGHRSVSWYQQTPGQGLQFLFEYFSETQRNKGNFPGRFSGRQFSNSRSEMNVSTLELGDSALYLCASQRDGNTGELFFGEGSRLTVL.

This clonotype was seen repeatedly, ten times or more. The chain has TRBV6-5 and TRBJ1-3; no firm D call. Per the germline V gene, CDR1 is MNHEY and CDR2 is SVGAGI. V was shortened by 2 bases and J by 0 bases, with 8 bases between the two germline ends. CDR3 length equals 15 residues. CDR3 coding DNA: TGTGCCAGCAGTTACGTCGGATCCTCTGGAAACACCATATATTTT. It translates to CASSYVGSSGNTIYF.

This clonotype was seen at least ten times. This chain uses TRBV12-3 or TRBV12-4 with TRBJ2-1; 13 positions match TRBD2. The CDR3 runs to 15 residues. Trimming removed 1 base from V and 9 bases from J; junction bases left unmatched: 3. CDR3 DNA: TGTGCCAGCAGTTTAGGACTAGCGGGAGGTGGTGAGCAGTTCTTC. This translates into CASSLGLAGGGEQFF.

The CDR3 reads CASSQHLNSGAYNEQFF. The DNA for the CDR3 is TGCGCCAGCAGCCAACACTTAAATAGCGGGGCCTACAATGAGCAGTTCTTC. The rearrangement links TRBV4-3 to TRBJ2-1, with 8 bases matching TRBD2. Germline V lookup: CDR1 LGHNA, CDR2 YSLEER. V dropped 2 bases and J dropped 2; count of bases not matched to a gene: 8. This CDR3 contains 17 residues.